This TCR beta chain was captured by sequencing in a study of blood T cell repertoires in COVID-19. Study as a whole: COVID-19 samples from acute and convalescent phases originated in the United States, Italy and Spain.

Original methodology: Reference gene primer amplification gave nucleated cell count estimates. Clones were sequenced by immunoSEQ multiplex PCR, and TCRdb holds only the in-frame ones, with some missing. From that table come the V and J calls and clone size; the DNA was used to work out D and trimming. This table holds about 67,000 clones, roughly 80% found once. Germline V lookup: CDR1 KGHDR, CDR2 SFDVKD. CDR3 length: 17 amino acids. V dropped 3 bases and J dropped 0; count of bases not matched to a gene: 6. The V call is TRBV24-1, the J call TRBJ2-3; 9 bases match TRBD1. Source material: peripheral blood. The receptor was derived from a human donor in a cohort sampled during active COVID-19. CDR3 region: CATSDDNRGLSTDTQYF. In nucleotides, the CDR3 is TGTGCCACCAGTGATGATAACAGGGGGCTGAGCACAGATACGCAGTATTTT.